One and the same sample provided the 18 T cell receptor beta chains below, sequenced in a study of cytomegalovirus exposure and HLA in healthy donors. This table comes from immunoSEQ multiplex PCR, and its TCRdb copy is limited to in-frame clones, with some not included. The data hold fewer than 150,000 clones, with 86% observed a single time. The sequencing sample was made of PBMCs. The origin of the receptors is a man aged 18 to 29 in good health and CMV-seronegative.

Here the CDR3 reads CASSLGGREQYF. DNA for the CDR3: TGTGCCAGCAGCCTAGGAGGGCGCGAGCAGTACTTC. The J gene is TRBJ2-7, the V gene TRBV7-8; TRBD2 is a possible D gene (6 bases). This CDR3 region has 12 residues. Looked up from germline, CDR1 is SGHVS and CDR2 is FQNEAQ. Trimming pared 5 bases from V and 6 bases from J, leaving 11 bases between. Full variable domain (rest looked up from reference TRBV7-8 and TRBJ2-7): GAGVSQSPRYKVAKRGQDVALRCDPISGHVSLFWYQQALGQGPEFLTYFQNEAQLDKSGLPSDRFFAERPEGSVSTLKIQRTQQEDSAVYLCASSLGGREQYFGPGTRLTVT.

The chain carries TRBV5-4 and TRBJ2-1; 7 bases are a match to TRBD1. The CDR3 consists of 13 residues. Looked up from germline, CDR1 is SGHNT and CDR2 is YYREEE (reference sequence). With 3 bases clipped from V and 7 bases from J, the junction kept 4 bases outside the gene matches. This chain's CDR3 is CASSSTGFNEQFF. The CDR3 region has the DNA TGTGCCAGCAGCTCGACAGGGTTTAATGAGCAGTTCTTC.

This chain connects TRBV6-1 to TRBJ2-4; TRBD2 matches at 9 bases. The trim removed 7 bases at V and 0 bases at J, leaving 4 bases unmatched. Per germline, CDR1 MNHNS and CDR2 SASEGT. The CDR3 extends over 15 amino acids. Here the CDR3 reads CASTVAGAAKNIQYF. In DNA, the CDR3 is TGTGCCAGCACCGTAGCGGGAGCAGCCAAAAACATTCAGTACTTC.

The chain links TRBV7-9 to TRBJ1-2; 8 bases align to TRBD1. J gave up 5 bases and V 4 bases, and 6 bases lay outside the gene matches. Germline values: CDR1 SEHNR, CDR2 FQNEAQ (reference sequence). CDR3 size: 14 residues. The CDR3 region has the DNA TGTGCCAGCAGCTCAAGGACAGGGTATTATGGCTACACCTTC. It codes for CASSSRTGYYGYTF.

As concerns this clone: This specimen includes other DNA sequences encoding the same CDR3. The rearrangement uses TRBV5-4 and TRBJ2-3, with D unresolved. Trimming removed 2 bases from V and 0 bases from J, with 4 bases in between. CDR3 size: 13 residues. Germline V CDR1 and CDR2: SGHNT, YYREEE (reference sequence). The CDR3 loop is CASSFPSTDTQYF. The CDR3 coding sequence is TGTGCCAGCAGCTTCCCTAGCACAGATACGCAGTATTTT.

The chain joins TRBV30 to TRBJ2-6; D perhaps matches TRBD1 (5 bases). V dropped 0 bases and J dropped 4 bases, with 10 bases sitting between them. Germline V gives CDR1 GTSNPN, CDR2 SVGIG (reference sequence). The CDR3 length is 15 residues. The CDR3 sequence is CAWSVKGYGANVLTF. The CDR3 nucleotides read TGTGCCTGGAGTGTTAAGGGGTACGGGGCCAACGTCCTGACTTTC.

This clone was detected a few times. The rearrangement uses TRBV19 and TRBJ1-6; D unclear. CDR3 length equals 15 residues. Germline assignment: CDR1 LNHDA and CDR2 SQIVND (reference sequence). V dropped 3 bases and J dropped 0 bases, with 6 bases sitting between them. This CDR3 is CASSMGSSYNSPLHF. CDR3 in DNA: TGTGCCAGTAGTATGGGGAGCTCCTATAATTCACCCCTCCACTTT.

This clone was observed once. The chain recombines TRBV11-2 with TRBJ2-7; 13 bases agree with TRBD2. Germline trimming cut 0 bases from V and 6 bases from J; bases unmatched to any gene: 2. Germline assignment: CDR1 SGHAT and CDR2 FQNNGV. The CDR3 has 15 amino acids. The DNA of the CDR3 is TGTGCCAGCAGCTTAGAAGGACTAGCGGGAGTCGAGCAGTACTTC. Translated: CASSLEGLAGVEQYF.

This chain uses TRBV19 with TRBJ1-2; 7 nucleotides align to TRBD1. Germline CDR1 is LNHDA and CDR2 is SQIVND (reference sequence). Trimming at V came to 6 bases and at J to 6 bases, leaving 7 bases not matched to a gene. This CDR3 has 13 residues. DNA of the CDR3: TGTGCCAGTAGGGAGACAGGGAACGATGGCTACACCTTC. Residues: CASRETGNDGYTF.

The CDR3 spells CASSWGQGTDGYTF. For the CDR3, the DNA is TGTGCCAGCAGCTGGGGACAGGGTACGGATGGCTACACCTTC. This sequence joins TRBV7-2 and TRBJ1-2; 9 bases match TRBD1. V shed 4 bases, J shed 6 bases, and the junction held 6 bases outside the gene matches. The germline V gene encodes CDR1 SGHTA and CDR2 FQGNSA. The CDR3 has 14 residues.

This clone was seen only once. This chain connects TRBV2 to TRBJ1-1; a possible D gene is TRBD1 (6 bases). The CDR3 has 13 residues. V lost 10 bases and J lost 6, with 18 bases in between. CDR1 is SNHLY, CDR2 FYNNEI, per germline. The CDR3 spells CATDRRTSPEAFF. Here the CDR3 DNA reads TGTGCCACAGACAGGAGGACAAGCCCTGAAGCTTTCTTT.

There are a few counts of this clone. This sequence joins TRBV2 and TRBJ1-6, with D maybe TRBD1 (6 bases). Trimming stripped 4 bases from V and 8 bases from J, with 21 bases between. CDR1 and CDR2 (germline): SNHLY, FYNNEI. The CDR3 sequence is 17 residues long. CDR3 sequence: CASSGVSVAGVDSPLHF. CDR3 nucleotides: TGTGCCAGCAGTGGTGTGTCGGTTGCAGGGGTCGATTCACCCCTCCACTTT.

CDR3 DNA: TGTGCCAGCACCGGGACAGTCTCCTACGAGCAGTACTTC. Its protein product is CASTGTVSYEQYF. V and J are TRBV2 and TRBJ2-7; 7 bases agree with TRBD1. Trimming took 7 bases from V and 0 from J; bases not matched to a gene: 3. There are 13 residues in the CDR3. The germline CDR1 and CDR2 sequences are SNHLY and FYNNEI.

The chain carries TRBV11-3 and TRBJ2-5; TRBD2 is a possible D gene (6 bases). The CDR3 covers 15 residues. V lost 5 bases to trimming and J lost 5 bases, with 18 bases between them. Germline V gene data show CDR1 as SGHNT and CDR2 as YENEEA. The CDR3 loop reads CASSTGLATGETQYF. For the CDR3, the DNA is TGTGCCAGCAGCACGGGACTGGCGACCGGGGAGACCCAGTACTTC. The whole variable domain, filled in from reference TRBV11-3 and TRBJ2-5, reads EAGVVQSPRYKIIEKKQPVAFWCNPISGHNTLYWYLQNLGQGPELLIRYENEEAVDDSQLPKDRFSAERLKGVDSTLKIQPAELGDSAVYLCASSTGLATGETQYFGPGTRLLVL.

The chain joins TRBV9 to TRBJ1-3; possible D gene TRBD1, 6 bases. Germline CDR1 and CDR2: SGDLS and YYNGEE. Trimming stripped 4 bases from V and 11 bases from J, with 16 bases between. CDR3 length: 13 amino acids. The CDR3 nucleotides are TGTGCCAGCAGCACTGGACGGGGGGCGGCCATATATTTT. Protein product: CASSTGRGAAIYF.

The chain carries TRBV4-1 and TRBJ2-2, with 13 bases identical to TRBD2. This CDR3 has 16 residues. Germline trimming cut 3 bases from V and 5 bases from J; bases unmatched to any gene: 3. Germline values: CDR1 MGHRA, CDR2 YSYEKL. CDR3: CASSQRTSGRTGELFF. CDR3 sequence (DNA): TGCGCCAGCAGCCAGAGGACTAGCGGGAGAACCGGGGAGCTGTTTTTT.

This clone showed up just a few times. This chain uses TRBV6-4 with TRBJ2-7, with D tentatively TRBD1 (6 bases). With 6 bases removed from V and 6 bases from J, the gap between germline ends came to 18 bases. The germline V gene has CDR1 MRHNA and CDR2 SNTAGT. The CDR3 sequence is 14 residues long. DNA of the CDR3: TGTGCCAGCAGACTAACAGGGACCTCTGCCGAGCAGTACTTC. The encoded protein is CASRLTGTSAEQYF.

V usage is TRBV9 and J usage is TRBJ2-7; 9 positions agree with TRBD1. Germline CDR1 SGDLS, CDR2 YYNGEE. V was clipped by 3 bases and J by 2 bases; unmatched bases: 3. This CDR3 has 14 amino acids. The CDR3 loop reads CASSAGTGTYEQYF. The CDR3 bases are TGTGCCAGCAGCGCAGGGACAGGGACCTACGAGCAGTACTTC.